Following are 17 T cell receptor beta chains from one sample sequenced in a study of beta chain features in type 1 diabetes. General study findings and limits: A moderate, significant TCRB CDR3 shortening appeared in type 1 diabetes across four CD4+ subsets.

What these receptors recognize is not known. Every isolated RNA sample was fully reverse transcribed, so sequencing captured expressed TCRB transcripts. Some clones are missing from TCRdb's copy, which holds only in-frame ones; the method was immunoSEQ multiplex PCR. This table holds roughly 70,000 clones, around 49% found once. Material: central memory CD4+ T cells from blood. These receptors were collected from a man aged 25-45 years with type 1 diabetes.

The gene calls are TRBV5-4 and TRBJ1-1; D gene uncertain. With 1 base removed from V and 1 base from J, the gap between germline ends came to 14 bases. Germline CDR1 SGHNT, CDR2 YYREEE (reference sequence). The CDR3 is 16 residues long. The CDR3 reads CASSLFQTKPNTEAFF. In DNA form, the CDR3 reads TGTGCCAGCAGCTTGTTTCAGACTAAACCGAACACTGAAGCTTTCTTT.

The chain uses TRBV19 and TRBJ2-7, with TRBD1 as a possible D gene (6 bases). Germline V gene sequence: CDR1 LNHDA, CDR2 SQIVND (reference sequence). The CDR3 runs to 14 residues. Trimming stripped 4 bases from V and 3 bases from J, with 13 bases between. For the CDR3, the DNA is TGTGCCAGTAGTAACCCCGGCAGGGGCTACGAGCAGTACTTC. Translation gives CASSNPGRGYEQYF.

The V gene is TRBV7-8, the J gene TRBJ1-1; tentatively, D is TRBD1 (5 bases). This CDR3 spans 13 amino acids. In germline, CDR1 is SGHVS, CDR2 FQNEAQ. V was cut by 4 bases and J by 1 base, with 7 bases left in between. The CDR3 nucleotides read TGTGCCAGCAGCTCCGACAGGAACACTGAAGCTTTCTTT. This translates into CASSSDRNTEAFF.

This clone was observed a few times. The chain is built from TRBV18 and TRBJ1-1, with D tentatively TRBD1 (5 bases). The CDR3 totals 16 residues. Per the germline V gene, CDR1 is KGHSH and CDR2 is LQKENI. Trimming pared 2 bases from V and 4 bases from J, leaving 17 bases between. CDR3 sequence (DNA): TGTGCCAGCTCACCATGGCCACCAGGGTCGGTCACTGAAGCTTTCTTT. Amino acid sequence: CASSPWPPGSVTEAFF. Full variable domain (remainder filled in from reference TRBV18 and TRBJ1-1): NAGVMQNPRHLVRRRGQEARLRCSPMKGHSHVYWYRQLPEEGLKFMVYLQKENIIDESGMPKERFSAEFPKEGPSILRIQQVVRGDSAAYFCASSPWPPGSVTEAFFGQGTRLTVV.

This rearrangement joins TRBV5-4 to TRBJ2-5; maybe TRBD1 (5 bases). The CDR3 length is 14 residues. With 4 bases removed from V and 1 base from J, the gap between germline ends came to 11 bases. Germline V gives CDR1 SGHNT, CDR2 YYREEE (reference sequence). The CDR3 reads CASSQIDSQETQYF. In DNA, the CDR3 is TGTGCCAGCAGCCAAATCGACAGCCAAGAGACCCAGTACTTC. Combining the CDR3 with reference TRBV5-4 and TRBJ2-5 gives the whole variable domain ETGVTQSPTHLIKTRGQQVTLRCSSQSGHNTVSWYQQALGQGPQFIFQYYREEENGRGNFPPRFSGLQFPNYSSELNVNALELDDSALYLCASSQIDSQETQYFGPGTRLLVL.

The gene calls are TRBV6-1 and TRBJ2-7; D gene uncertain. V was trimmed by 7 bases and J by 4 bases, leaving 5 bases between them. Germline CDR1 is MNHNS and CDR2 is SASEGT. This CDR3 is 10 amino acids long. The CDR3 is CASMRYEQYF. The CDR3 bases are TGTGCCAGCATGAGATACGAGCAGTACTTC.

The chain joins TRBV30 to TRBJ2-6, with TRBD1 matching over 9 bases. This CDR3 comprises 16 residues. J gave up 0 bases and V 6 bases, and 6 bases lay outside the gene matches. Germline CDR1 reads GTSNPN; CDR2 reads SVGIG (reference sequence). CDR3: CACAGQGHSGANVLTF. The CDR3 nucleotides are TGTGCCTGCGCGGGACAGGGTCACTCTGGGGCCAACGTCCTGACTTTC.

The chain couples TRBV5-1 to TRBJ1-1; D might be TRBD1 (5 bases). The V gene lost 1 base and the J gene lost 6 bases, with 16 bases spanning the gap. From germline, CDR1 is SGHRS and CDR2 YFSETQ. This CDR3 is 15 amino acids long. Here the CDR3 reads CASSLPPGDRAEAFF. CDR3 coding DNA: TGCGCCAGCAGCTTGCCTCCGGGGGACCGCGCTGAAGCTTTCTTT.

This clone was picked up a small number of times. The rearrangement joins TRBV5-4 to TRBJ2-5; 8 positions match TRBD1. This CDR3 spans 16 amino acids. V shed 3 bases and J 5 bases; nucleotides not matched to a gene: 12. The germline V gene encodes CDR1 SGHNT and CDR2 YYREEE (reference sequence). CDR3 bases: TGTGCCAGCAGCTCACCCGGCACAGGGGGAAGGGAGACCCAGTACTTC. The encoded protein is CASSSPGTGGRETQYF.

The chain joins TRBV6-5 to TRBJ2-7; 9 nucleotides match TRBD1. Per germline, CDR1 MNHEY and CDR2 SVGAGI. V lost 0 bases to trimming and J lost 4 bases; unmatched junction nucleotides: 7. This CDR3 is 16 amino acids long. CDR3 in DNA: TGTGCCAGCAGTTACTCACCAGGACAGGGGAGATACGAGCAGTACTTC. Protein sequence: CASSYSPGQGRYEQYF.

The J gene is TRBJ1-1, the V gene TRBV30; possibly TRBD1 for D (6 bases). The length of the CDR3 is 13 residues. Deletions cut 1 base from V and 9 bases from J, with 15 bases between. The germline V gene encodes CDR1 GTSNPN and CDR2 SVGIG (reference sequence). The CDR3 coding sequence is TGTGCCTGGAGTGAACAGGGTTATAGTCAAGCTTTCTTT. Translating it yields CAWSEQGYSQAFF.

This clone has a handful of counts. The V gene is TRBV27, the J gene TRBJ2-1, with no clear D. The CDR3 runs to 13 residues. The V end lost 7 bases, the J end lost 0 bases, and 7 bases lay between the germline ends. CDR1 and CDR2 from the germline V gene are MNHEY and SMNVEV (reference sequence). This chain's CDR3 is CASTSRSYNEQFF. The CDR3 coding sequence is TGTGCCAGCACGTCCCGCTCCTACAATGAGCAGTTCTTC.

This clone was counted between two and nine times. The rearrangement uses TRBV30 and TRBJ2-5, with D uncertain. The V gene's germline CDR1 is GTSNPN and CDR2 SVGIG (reference sequence). The CDR3 runs to 11 residues. Trimming shortened V by 5 bases and J by 4 bases, and 8 bases separated the two germline ends. CDR3 in DNA: TGTGCCTGGCGAACGGGAGAGACCCAGTACTTC. Its protein is CAWRTGETQYF.

The V gene is TRBV5-5, the J gene TRBJ2-2; D may be TRBD1 (5 bases). V dropped 3 bases and J dropped 3 bases, with 15 bases sitting between them. The CDR3 sequence is 16 residues long. CDR1 SGHKS and CDR2 YYEKEE come from the germline V gene (reference sequence). CDR3 protein: CASSWTPSRDTGELFF. CDR3 bases: TGTGCCAGCAGCTGGACCCCCTCCAGGGACACCGGGGAGCTGTTTTTT.

CDR3 coding DNA: TGCGCCAGCAGCTTTGGAGGACAGGGCGACGAGCAGTACTTC. It codes for CASSFGGQGDEQYF. The chain recombines TRBV5-1 with TRBJ2-7, with 8 bases that match TRBD1. The ends lost 2 bases at V and 5 bases at J; junction bases unmatched: 6. This CDR3 is 14 amino acids long. Germline V lookup: CDR1 SGHRS, CDR2 YFSETQ.

This clone was counted a few times. The chain carries TRBV7-9 and TRBJ1-1; D is possibly TRBD1 (6 bases). The CDR3 is 13 amino acids. The V gene's germline CDR1 is SEHNR and CDR2 FQNEAQ (reference sequence). The V end was cut by 1 base, the J end by 8 bases, with 11 bases between. CDR3 sequence (DNA): TGTGCCAGCAGCTTAGAGACAGGCGGGGAAGCTTTCTTT. This translates into CASSLETGGEAFF.

The gene calls are TRBV2 and TRBJ2-1; D might be TRBD2 (5 bases). The CDR3 runs to 13 residues. Germline lookup yields CDR1 SNHLY and CDR2 FYNNEI. Trimming pared 7 bases from V and 6 bases from J, leaving 13 bases between. The CDR3 loop reads CASTAGALNEQFF. CDR3 nucleotides: TGTGCCAGCACTGCGGGCGCCCTCAATGAGCAGTTCTTC.